This T cell receptor (beta chain) appears in the sequencing data of a study of blood T cell repertoires in COVID-19. Study as a whole: Nucleic acid was either cDNA or gDNA, and it came from T cells, B-cell-depleted T cells, or PBMCs.

In the original workflow: Amplifying reference gene primers gave estimates of nucleated cell counts. Profiled with immunoSEQ multiplex PCR; TCRdb holds only in-frame clones, not every one. The D gene and trimming were derived from the DNA, and the V and J assignments and clone size from that table. The sample holds roughly 290,000 clones; about 89% are singletons and the top ten take around 0.8%. Trimming left V 3 bases short and J 6 bases short, with 12 bases between. The CDR3 extends over 13 amino acids. CDR1 and CDR2 from the germline V gene are MNHNS and SASEGT. Input material: peripheral blood. The chain links TRBV6-1 to TRBJ2-7; perhaps TRBD1 as D (5 bases). This receptor was identified in a man aged 30 to 39 with acute or convalescent COVID-19. The CDR3 nucleotides read TGTGCCAGCAGTGACAGGGAAAGAAGCGAGCAGTACTTC. Translation: CASSDRERSEQYF.